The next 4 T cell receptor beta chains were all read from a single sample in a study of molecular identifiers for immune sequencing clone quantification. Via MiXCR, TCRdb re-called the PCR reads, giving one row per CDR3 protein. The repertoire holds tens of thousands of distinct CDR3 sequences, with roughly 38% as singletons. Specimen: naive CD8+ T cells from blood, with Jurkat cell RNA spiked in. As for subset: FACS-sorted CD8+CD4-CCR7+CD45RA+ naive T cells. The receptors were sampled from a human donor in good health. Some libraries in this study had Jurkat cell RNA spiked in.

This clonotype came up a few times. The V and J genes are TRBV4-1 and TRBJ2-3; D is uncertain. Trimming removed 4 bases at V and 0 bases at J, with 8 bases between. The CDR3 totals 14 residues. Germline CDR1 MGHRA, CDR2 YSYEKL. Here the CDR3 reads CASSPDPSTDTQYF. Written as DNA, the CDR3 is TGCGCCAGCAGCCCAGACCCAAGCACAGATACGCAGTATTTT.

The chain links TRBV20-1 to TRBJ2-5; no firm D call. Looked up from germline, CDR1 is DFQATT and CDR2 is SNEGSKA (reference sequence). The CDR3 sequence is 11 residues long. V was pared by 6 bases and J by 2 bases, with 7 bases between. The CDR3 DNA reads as TGCAGTGCAAAACCTCAAGAGACCCAGTACTTC. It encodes CSAKPQETQYF.

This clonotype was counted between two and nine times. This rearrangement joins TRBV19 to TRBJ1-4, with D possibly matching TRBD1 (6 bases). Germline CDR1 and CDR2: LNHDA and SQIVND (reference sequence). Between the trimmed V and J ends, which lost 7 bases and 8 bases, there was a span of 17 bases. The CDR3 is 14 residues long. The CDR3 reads CASTPTGPREKLFF. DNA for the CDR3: TGTGCCAGTACCCCCACAGGGCCAAGGGAAAAACTGTTTTTT.

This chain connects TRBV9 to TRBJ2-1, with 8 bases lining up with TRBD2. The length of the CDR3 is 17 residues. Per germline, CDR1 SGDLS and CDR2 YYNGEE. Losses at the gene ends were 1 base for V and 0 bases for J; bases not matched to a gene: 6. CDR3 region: CASSVSLAGSSYNEQFF. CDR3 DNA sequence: TGTGCCAGCAGCGTAAGTTTAGCGGGGAGCTCCTACAATGAGCAGTTCTTC.